One and the same sample provided the 6 T cell receptor beta chains below, sequenced in a study of cytomegalovirus exposure and HLA in healthy donors. The protocol was immunoSEQ multiplex PCR, while the TCRdb copy is restricted to in-frame clones and leaves out a portion. This table holds about 190,000 clones, roughly 83% found once. The sequenced sample was PBMCs. All receptors derive from a woman aged 18-29 years in good health and CMV-seronegative.

V gene TRBV5-6 combines with J gene TRBJ2-2; tentative D call: TRBD2 (5 bases). The CDR3 totals 13 residues. V lost 2 bases and J lost 5, with 7 bases in between. Germline values: CDR1 SGHDT, CDR2 YYEEEE. CDR3 DNA sequence: TGTGCCAGCAGCTTTACTAGTACCGGGGAGCTGTTTTTT. Encoded protein: CASSFTSTGELFF. Combining the CDR3 with reference TRBV5-6 and TRBJ2-2 gives the whole variable domain DAGVTQSPTHLIKTRGQQVTLRCSPKSGHDTVSWYQQALGQGPQFIFQYYEEEERQRGNFPDRFSGHQFPNYSSELNVNALLLGDSALYLCASSFTSTGELFFGEGSRLTVL.

The V and J genes are TRBV5-1 and TRBJ1-6; unclear D gene. The length of the CDR3 is 13 residues. Deletions cut 0 bases from V and 8 bases from J, with 6 bases between. Germline V gene sequence: CDR1 SGHRS, CDR2 YFSETQ. The CDR3: CASSLESHSPLHF. The CDR3 nucleotides read TGCGCCAGCAGCTTGGAAAGCCATTCACCCCTCCACTTT.

The genes are TRBV10-1 and TRBJ1-2; TRBD1 matches at 7 bases. V was pared by 6 bases and J by 8 bases, with 18 bases of the junction left unmatched. The CDR3 has 16 amino acids. CDR1 is WNHNN and CDR2 is SYGVQD in the germline V gene (reference sequence). The CDR3 DNA reads TGCGCCAGCAGCCCAGCACCGGGACAGCCGAGCTACGGCTACACCTTC. Encoded protein: CASSPAPGQPSYGYTF.

This clone was seen ten or more times. The gene calls are TRBV4-2 and TRBJ2-1; 9 bases match TRBD2. The ends lost 3 bases at V and 3 bases at J; junction bases unmatched: 6. The CDR3 loop spans 16 amino acids. Germline lookup yields CDR1 LGHNA and CDR2 YNFKEQ. Here the CDR3 reads CASSQEAGGGYNEQFF. In nucleotides, the CDR3 is TGTGCCAGCAGCCAGGAAGCGGGAGGCGGCTACAATGAGCAGTTCTTC.

The V call is TRBV2, the J call TRBJ1-5; the D is unclear. CDR1 is SNHLY and CDR2 is FYNNEI in the germline V gene. The CDR3 runs 12 residues. Trimming left V 3 bases short and J 4 bases short, with 4 bases between. The CDR3 sequence is CASSDYNQPQHF. CDR3 DNA: TGTGCCAGCAGTGATTATAATCAGCCCCAGCATTTT.

This clone has a single count. This chain connects TRBV14 to TRBJ1-2; 7 bases line up with TRBD1. Germline CDR1 and CDR2: SGHDN and FVKESK. There are 15 residues in the CDR3. The V segment lost 3 bases and the J segment 7 bases; nucleotides outside the gene matches: 11. CDR3 in amino acids: CASSQLFTGVAGYTF. The CDR3 DNA follows: TGTGCCAGCAGCCAGCTATTTACAGGGGTGGCTGGCTACACCTTC.